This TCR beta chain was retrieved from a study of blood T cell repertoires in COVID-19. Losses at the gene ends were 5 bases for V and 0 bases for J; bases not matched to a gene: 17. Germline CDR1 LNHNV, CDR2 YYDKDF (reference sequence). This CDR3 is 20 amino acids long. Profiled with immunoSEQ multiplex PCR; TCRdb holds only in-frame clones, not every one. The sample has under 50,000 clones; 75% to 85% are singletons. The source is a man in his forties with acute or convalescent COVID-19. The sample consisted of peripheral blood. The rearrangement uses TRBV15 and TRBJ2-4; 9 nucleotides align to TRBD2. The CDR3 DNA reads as TGTGCCACCAGCTCTAAGTTGTCTAGCGGGATTTTACTAGCCAAAAACATTCAGTACTTC. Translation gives CATSSKLSSGILLAKNIQYF. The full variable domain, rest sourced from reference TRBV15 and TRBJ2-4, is DAMVIQNPRYQVTQFGKPVTLSCSQTLNHNVMYWYQQKSSQAPKLLFHYYDKDFNNEADTPDNFQSRRPNTSFCFLDIRSPGLGDTAMYLCATSSKLSSGILLAKNIQYFGAGTRLSVL.